This T cell receptor (beta chain) was recovered during a study of blood T cell repertoires in COVID-19. Sequenced by immunoSEQ multiplex PCR; TCRdb stores in-frame clones only, minus some. In the table there are a few hundred thousand clones, roughly 76% of which are singletons. The CDR3 covers 14 residues. Trimming removed 6 bases from V and 7 bases from J, with 16 bases in between. Germline V gene data show CDR1 as SNHLY and CDR2 as FYNNEI. This TCR was sampled from a human donor in a cohort sampled during active COVID-19. This chain connects TRBV2 to TRBJ1-5; a weak D match, TRBD1 (5 bases). Specimen: peripheral blood. The CDR3 sequence is CASRGREGRQPQHF. The CDR3 bases are TGTGCCAGCAGGGGCAGGGAGGGTAGGCAGCCCCAGCATTTT.